Only a few counts were recorded for the clone carrying this T cell receptor (beta chain). No antigen is known for it. The data were taken from a study of blood T cells in healthy people across ages. Study in general: Through template switching, about one barcoded beta molecule was captured per two T cells, as measured in model experiments.

Study outcomes and limitations: The percentage of naive T cells correlated strongly with TCR beta diversity.

V was shortened by 5 bases and J by 2 bases, with 15 bases between the two germline ends. This CDR3 comprises 15 residues. Germline lookup yields CDR1 SGHVS and CDR2 FNYEAQ. A second PCR, run for roughly 7 to 11 cycles, used a sample-barcoded 5' primer plus a J-beta primer mix. TCRdb re-called the 5' RACE reads with MiXCR, one entry per CDR3 protein. The sample includes some 1.4 million distinct CDR3 sequences, about 43% of them seen just once. This TCR was sampled from a woman aged 18-29 years in good health. V usage is TRBV7-6 and J usage is TRBJ1-2; TRBD1 might be the D (5 bases). The sample was blood. The CDR3 DNA sequence: TGTGCCAGCAGCCCGGGTACAGGTTCGAACTATGGCTACACCTTC. Protein: CASSPGTGSNYGYTF.